A single TCR beta chain is shown here with its context. Its matching antigen is unknown. Clones were read by immunoSEQ multiplex PCR, and TCRdb kept only the in-frame ones, dropping some. In the table there are fewer than 1.8 million clones, about 98.5% of which are singletons. CDR1 is GTSNPN, CDR2 SVGIG, per germline (reference sequence). V lost 2 bases to trimming and J lost 8 bases, with 9 bases between them. This CDR3 contains 11 residues. The data are from a study of shared clonotypes between healthy human individuals. Study-level findings and limits: The study sampled only blood, and tissue repertoires likely differ. Depth of sequencing was expected to influence donor clonotype sharing. Rarefaction gave evidence that sorted-subset sequencing remained incomplete despite large depth.

Partitioning of CD4+ cells yielded a CD45RA+ naive subset and a CD45RA-negative memory subset. Sequenced sample: naive CD4+ T cells sorted from blood. Subset meaning: CD45RA+ positively selected. The chain joins TRBV30 to TRBJ1-2; D gene unclear. The source of this sequence is a man aged 25-40 years in good health. The CDR3 loop reads CAWSTTRGYTF. Here the CDR3 DNA reads TGTGCCTGGAGTACGACGAGAGGCTACACCTTC.